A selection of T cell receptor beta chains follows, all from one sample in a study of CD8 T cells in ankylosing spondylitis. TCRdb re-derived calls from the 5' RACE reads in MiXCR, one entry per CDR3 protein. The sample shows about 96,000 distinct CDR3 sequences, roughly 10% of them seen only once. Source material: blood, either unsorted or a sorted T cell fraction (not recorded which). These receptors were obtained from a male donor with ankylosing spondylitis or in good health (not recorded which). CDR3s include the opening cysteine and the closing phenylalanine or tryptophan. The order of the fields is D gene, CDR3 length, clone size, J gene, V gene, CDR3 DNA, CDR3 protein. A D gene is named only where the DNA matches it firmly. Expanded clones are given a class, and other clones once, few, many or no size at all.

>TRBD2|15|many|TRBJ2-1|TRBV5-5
TGTGCCAGCAGCTTTGGTAGCGGGGGCTACAATGAGCAGTTCTTC
CASSFGSGGYNEQFF
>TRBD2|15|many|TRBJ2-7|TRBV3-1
TGTGCCAGCAGCCAAGATTTCCTAGCGGGGGCCGAGCAGTACTTC
CASSQDFLAGAEQYF
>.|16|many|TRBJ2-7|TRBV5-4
TGTGCCAGCAGCTTGGGCCCCACAGGAGTAGGAGGCGAGCAGTACTTC
CASSLGPTGVGGEQYF
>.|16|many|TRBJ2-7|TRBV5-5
TGTGCCAGCAGGAAGGGACACGACCTGCCTACCTACGAGCAGTACTTC
CASRKGHDLPTYEQYF
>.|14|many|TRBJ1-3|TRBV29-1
TGCAGCGTTGCCCCCGCCAGGGCTGGAAACACCATATATTTT
CSVAPARAGNTIYF
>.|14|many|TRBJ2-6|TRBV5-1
TGCGCCAGCGAGGGGGGCTCTGGGGCCAACGTCCTGACTTTC
CASEGGSGANVLTF
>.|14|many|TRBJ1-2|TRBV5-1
TGCGCCAGCAGCATTGACGCGTCTGGGTATGGCTACACCTTC
CASSIDASGYGYTF
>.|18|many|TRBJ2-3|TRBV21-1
TGTGCCAGCAGCAAAGAGGAAAGGGGACAGGCTTTTACAGATACGCAGTATTTT
CASSKEERGQAFTDTQYF
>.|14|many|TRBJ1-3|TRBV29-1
TGCAGCGTTGAAGCGGCGGGGCAGGGAAACACCATATATTTT
CSVEAAGQGNTIYF
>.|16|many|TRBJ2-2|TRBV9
TGTGCCAGCAGCGACGACGGGGGACCCAACACCGGGGAGCTGTTTTTT
CASSDDGGPNTGELFF
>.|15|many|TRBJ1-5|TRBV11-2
TGTGCCAGCAGCTTACAGGGTAGGGGCAATCAGCCCCAGCATTTT
CASSLQGRGNQPQHF
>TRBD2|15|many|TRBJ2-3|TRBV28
TGTGTCAGCAGTGGGACTAGCGGGGGAATAGATACGCAGTATTTT
CVSSGTSGGIDTQYF
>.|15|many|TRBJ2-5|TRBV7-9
TGTGCCAGCAGCTTAGGGGGGACGACTCAAGAGACCCAGTACTTC
CASSLGGTTQETQYF
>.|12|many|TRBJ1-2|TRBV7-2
TGTGCCAGCAGCTTAGCAGGGGAGGGCTACACCTTC
CASSLAGEGYTF
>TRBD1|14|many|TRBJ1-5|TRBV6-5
TGTGCCAGCAGTTTGGGACAGGGGAGTCAGCCCCAGCATTTT
CASSLGQGSQPQHF
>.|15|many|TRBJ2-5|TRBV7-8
TGTGCCAGCAGCAAAAATAGGGCAGGCCAAGAGACCCAGTACTTC
CASSKNRAGQETQYF
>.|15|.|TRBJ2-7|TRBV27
TGTGCCAGCAGTTTATCGTCCTCAGGTATCTACGAGCAGTACTTC
CASSLSSSGIYEQYF
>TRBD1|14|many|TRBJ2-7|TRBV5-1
TGCGCCAGCAGCTGGACAGGGGTCTCCTACGAGCAGTACTTC
CASSWTGVSYEQYF
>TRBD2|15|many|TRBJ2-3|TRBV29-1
TGCAGCGTTGAATTTGTGCGGGGGGACACAGATACGCAGTATTTT
CSVEFVRGDTDTQYF
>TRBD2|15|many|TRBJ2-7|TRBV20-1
TGCAGTGCCAGTCCGCCGGGACTACCGCTCTACGAGCAGTACTTC
CSASPPGLPLYEQYF
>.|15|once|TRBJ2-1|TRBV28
TGTGCCAGCGGCCCTGGGGGCCGATCCTACAATGAGCAGTTCTTC
CASGPGGRSYNEQFF
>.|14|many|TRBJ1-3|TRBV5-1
TGCGCCAGCAGCGAGGAATTCCCCGGAAACACCATATATTTT
CASSEEFPGNTIYF
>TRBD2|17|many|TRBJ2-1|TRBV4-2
TGTGCCAGCAGCCAAGACGCTCTAGCGGGGGGGCCTGATGAGCAGTTCTTC
CASSQDALAGGPDEQFF
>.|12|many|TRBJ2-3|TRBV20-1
TGCAGTGCCGTAATTCGCCGAGATACGCAGTATTTT
CSAVIRRDTQYF
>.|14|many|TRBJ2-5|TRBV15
TGTGCCACCAGACCGGGAGAAGGGATGGAGACCCAGTACTTC
CATRPGEGMETQYF
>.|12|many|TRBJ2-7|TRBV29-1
TGCAGCGTGGTGGAAAAGACCTACGAGCAGTACTTC
CSVVEKTYEQYF
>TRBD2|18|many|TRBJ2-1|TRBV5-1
TGCGCCAGCCGGAGGAGAACTAGCGGGGGGACCTCCTACAATGAGCAGTTCTTC
CASRRRTSGGTSYNEQFF
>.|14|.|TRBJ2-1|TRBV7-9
TGTGCCACCAAGCCCGGGACTGGCCACAATGAGCAGTTCTTC
CATKPGTGHNEQFF
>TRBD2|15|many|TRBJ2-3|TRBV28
TGTGCCGTAGCGGGGGCCCCACGGTGGGCAGATACGCAGTATTTT
CAVAGAPRWADTQYF
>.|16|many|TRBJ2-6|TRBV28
TGTGCCAGCAGTTCACCCAGCCTCGCTGGGGCCAACGTCCTGACTTTC
CASSSPSLAGANVLTF
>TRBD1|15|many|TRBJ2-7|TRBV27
TGTGCCAGCAGTTTATCACAGGGGGTTTCCTACGAGCAGTACTTC
CASSLSQGVSYEQYF
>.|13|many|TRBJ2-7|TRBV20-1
TGCAGTGCTAGAATGCCCGAGGGCTACGAGCAGTACTTC
CSARMPEGYEQYF
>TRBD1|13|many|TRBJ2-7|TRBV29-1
TGCAGCGTTGAAGAGGGACAGGGATCCAAGCAGTACTTC
CSVEEGQGSKQYF
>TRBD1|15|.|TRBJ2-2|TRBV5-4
TGTGCCAGCAGCTTAGGGGGCAGGGGTGCCGGGGAGCTGTTTTTT
CASSLGGRGAGELFF
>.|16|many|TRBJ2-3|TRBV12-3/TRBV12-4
TGTGCCAGCACTCCGACCCGCCGGGACATCGGTGATACGCAGTATTTT
CASTPTRRDIGDTQYF
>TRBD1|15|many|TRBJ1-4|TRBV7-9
TGTGCCAGCAGCTTACCGGGACAGGGAAATGAAAAACTGTTTTTT
CASSLPGQGNEKLFF
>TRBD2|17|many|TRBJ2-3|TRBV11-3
TGTGCCAGCAGCTTAAGAAGCGGGGGGGCTGGAACAGATACGCAGTATTTT
CASSLRSGGAGTDTQYF
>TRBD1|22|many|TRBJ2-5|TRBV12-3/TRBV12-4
TGTGCCAGCAGTTTAGCGCTGTCGGGTCCTGAAAAAAGGACAGGGGACCAAGAGACCCAGTACTTC
CASSLALSGPEKRTGDQETQYF
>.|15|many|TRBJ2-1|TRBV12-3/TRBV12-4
TGTGCCAGCAGTGCTACCTCTCTACCCTATGATGAGCAGTTCTTC
CASSATSLPYDEQFF
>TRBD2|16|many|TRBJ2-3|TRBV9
TGTGCCAGCAGCGTAGATAGCGGGGAGTTGGCAGATACGCAGTATTTT
CASSVDSGELADTQYF
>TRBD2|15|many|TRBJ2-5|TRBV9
TGTGCCAGCAGCCTCACCGGGACTAGACGAGAGACCCAGTACTTC
CASSLTGTRRETQYF
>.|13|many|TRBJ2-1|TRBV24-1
TGTGCCACCAGTGATTTCTATCGCGCTGAGCAGTTCTTC
CATSDFYRAEQFF
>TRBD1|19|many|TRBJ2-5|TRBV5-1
TGCGCCAGCAGCTTCGGCCGGACCGACAGGGGATCTTTGGGGGAGACCCAGTACTTC
CASSFGRTDRGSLGETQYF